This section outlines one T cell receptor (beta chain) sequence together with its context. The entry originates in a study of shared clonotypes between healthy human individuals. Using immunoSEQ multiplex PCR, the repertoire was profiled, and TCRdb retains in-frame clones only, with some absent. Among over 850,000 clones listed, 78% were seen once. The CDR3 extends over 16 amino acids. Germline lookup yields CDR1 SGHRS and CDR2 YFSETQ. Trimming cost V 0 bases and J 0 bases, with 12 bases left between them. The receptor was isolated from a man between 18 and 29 years old in good health. Some clones in this sample may be carry-over from other donors' samples. Sequencing was performed on memory CD4+ T cells from PBMCs. Subset reported: CD45RA-negative fraction. The genes are TRBV5-1 and TRBJ1-1; the D is unclear. The CDR3 bases are TGCGCCAGCAGCTTGGCCGCCGGGGTAGTGAACACTGAAGCTTTCTTT. This codes for CASSLAAGVVNTEAFF.